A single TCR beta chain is shown here with its context. What it recognizes is unknown. This sample was included in a study of cytomegalovirus exposure and HLA in healthy donors. Study context: In an earlier analysis, 117 million unique TCR beta sequences were found from about 180 million T cells. Ancestry clustering placed more than 80% of approximately 370 genotyped donors in the Caucasian-associated cluster.

Study-wide results and limits: Presence/absence analyses treated sequencing depth as roughly uniform across donors.

The PCR had 60 Vbeta and 13 Jbeta primers. As processed by the authors: Later reanalysis found 80 million or so unique TCR beta chains, 9 million to 12 million of them shared. Profiling relied on immunoSEQ multiplex PCR, and the TCRdb table lists in-frame clones only, not all of them. Clonal size and the V and J genes are those of that table, whereas D and trimming came from the DNA. This table holds about 83,000 clones, roughly 81% found once. The TCR was taken from a woman in her 30s in good health and CMV-seronegative. The sample taken for sequencing was PBMCs.

This CDR3 reads CASSLVGGGTSGNTIYF. The CDR3 coding sequence is TGCGCCAGCAGCTTGGTAGGAGGGGGCACCTCTGGAAACACCATATATTTT. The V gene is TRBV5-1, the J gene TRBJ1-3; 7 nucleotides line up with TRBD1. The CDR3 has 17 residues. J gave up 0 bases and V 0 bases, and 6 bases lay outside the gene matches. CDR1 SGHRS and CDR2 YFSETQ come from the germline V gene.